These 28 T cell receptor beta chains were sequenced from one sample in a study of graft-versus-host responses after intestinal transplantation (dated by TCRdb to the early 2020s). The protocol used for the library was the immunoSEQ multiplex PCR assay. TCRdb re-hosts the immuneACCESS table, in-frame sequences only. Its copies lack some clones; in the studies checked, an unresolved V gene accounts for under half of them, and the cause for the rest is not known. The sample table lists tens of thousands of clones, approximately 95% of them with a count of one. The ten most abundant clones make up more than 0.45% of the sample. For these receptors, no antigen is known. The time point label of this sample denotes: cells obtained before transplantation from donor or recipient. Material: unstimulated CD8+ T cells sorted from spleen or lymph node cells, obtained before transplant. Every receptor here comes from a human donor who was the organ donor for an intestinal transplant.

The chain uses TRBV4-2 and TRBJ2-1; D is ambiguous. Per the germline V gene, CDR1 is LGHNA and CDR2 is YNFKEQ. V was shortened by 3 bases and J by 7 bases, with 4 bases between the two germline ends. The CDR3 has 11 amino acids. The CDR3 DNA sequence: TGTGCCAGCAGCCAGTCTAATGAGCAGTTCTTC. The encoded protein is CASSQSNEQFF.

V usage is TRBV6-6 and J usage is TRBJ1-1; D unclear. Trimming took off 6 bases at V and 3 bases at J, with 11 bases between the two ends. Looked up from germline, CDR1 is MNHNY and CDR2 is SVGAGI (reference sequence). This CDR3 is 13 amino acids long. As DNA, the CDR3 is TGTGCCAGCAGCCGAGACACTTACACTGAAGCTTTCTTT. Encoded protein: CASSRDTYTEAFF.

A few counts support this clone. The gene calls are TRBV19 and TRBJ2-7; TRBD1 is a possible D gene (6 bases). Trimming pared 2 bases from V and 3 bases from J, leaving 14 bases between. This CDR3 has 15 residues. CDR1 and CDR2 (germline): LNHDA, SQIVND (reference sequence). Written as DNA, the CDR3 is TGTGCCAGTAGTATAAGTCCAGGGGACCTCTACGAGCAGTACTTC. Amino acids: CASSISPGDLYEQYF.

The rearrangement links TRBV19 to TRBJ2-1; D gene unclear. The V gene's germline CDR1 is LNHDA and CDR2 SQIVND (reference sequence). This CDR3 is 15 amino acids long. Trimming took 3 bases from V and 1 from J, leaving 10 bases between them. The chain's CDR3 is CASSIYSGSYNEQFF. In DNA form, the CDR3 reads TGTGCCAGTAGTATTTACAGTGGATCCTACAATGAGCAGTTCTTC.

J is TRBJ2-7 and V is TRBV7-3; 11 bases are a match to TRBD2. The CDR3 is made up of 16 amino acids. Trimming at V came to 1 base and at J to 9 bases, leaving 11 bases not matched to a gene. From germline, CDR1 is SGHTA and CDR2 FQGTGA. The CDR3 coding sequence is TGTGCCAGCAGCTTAATACCCGCTCTAGCGGGGGGCCTGCAGTACTTC. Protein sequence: CASSLIPALAGGLQYF.

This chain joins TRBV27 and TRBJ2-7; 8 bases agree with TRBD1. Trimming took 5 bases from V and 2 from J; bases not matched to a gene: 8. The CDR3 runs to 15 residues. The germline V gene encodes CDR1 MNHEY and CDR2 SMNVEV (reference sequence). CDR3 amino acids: CASSEAGGTPYEQYF. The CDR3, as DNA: TGTGCCAGCAGTGAAGCAGGGGGCACACCCTACGAGCAGTACTTC.

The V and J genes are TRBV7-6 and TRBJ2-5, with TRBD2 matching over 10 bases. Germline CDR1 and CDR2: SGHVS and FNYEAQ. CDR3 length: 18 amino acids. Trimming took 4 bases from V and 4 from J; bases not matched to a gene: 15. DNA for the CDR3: TGTGCCAGCAGCTCCCAGCCGGGACTAGCGAGTCTGGGAGAGACCCAGTACTTC. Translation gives CASSSQPGLASLGETQYF.

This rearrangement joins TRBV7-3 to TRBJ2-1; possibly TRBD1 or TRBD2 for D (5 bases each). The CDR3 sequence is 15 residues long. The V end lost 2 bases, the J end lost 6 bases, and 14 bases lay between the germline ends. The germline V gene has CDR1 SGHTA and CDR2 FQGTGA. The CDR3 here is CASSLFGAYTNEQFF. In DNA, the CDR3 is TGTGCCAGCAGCTTATTCGGGGCATATACCAATGAGCAGTTCTTC.

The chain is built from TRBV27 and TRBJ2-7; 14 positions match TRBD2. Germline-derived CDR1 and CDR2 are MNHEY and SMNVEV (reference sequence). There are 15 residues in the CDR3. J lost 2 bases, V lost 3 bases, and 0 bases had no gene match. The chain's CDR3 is CASSLTSGGAYEQYF. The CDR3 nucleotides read TGTGCCAGCAGTTTGACTAGCGGGGGGGCCTACGAGCAGTACTTC.

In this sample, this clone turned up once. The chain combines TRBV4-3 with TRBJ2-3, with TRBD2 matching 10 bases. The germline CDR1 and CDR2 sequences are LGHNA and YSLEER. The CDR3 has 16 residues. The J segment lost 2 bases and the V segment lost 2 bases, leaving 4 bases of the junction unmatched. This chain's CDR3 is CASSQKGLADTDTQYF. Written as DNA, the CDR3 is TGCGCCAGCAGCCAAAAAGGACTAGCGGACACAGATACGCAGTATTTT.

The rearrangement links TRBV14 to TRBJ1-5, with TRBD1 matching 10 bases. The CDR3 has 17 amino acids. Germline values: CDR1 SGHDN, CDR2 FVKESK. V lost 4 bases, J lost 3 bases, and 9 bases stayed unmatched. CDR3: CASSPWDRGRANQPQHF. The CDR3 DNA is TGTGCCAGCAGCCCTTGGGACAGGGGTAGGGCCAATCAGCCCCAGCATTTT. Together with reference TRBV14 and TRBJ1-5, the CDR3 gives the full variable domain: EAGVTQFPSHSVIEKGQTVTLRCDPISGHDNLYWYRRVMGKEIKFLLHFVKESKQDESGMPNNRFLAERTGGTYSTLKVQPAELEDSGVYFCASSPWDRGRANQPQHFGDGTRLSIL.

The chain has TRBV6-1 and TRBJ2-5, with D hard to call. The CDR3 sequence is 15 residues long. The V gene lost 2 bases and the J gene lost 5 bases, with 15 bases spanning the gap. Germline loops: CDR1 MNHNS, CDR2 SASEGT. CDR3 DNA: TGTGCCAGCAGTGAATACGGGCAGCCCTGGGAGACCCAGTACTTC. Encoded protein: CASSEYGQPWETQYF.

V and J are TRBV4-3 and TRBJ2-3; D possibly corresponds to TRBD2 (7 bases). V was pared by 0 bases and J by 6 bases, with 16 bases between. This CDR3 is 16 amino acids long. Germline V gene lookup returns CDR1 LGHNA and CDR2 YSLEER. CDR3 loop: CASSQDGEGGRDTQYF. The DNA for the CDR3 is TGCGCCAGCAGCCAAGATGGGGAGGGGGGCCGGGATACGCAGTATTTT.

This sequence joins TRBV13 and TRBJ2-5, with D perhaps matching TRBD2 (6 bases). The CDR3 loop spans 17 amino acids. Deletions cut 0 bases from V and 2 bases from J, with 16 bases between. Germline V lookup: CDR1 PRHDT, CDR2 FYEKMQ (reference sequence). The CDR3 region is CASSLGPGEAGQETQYF. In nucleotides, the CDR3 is TGTGCCAGCAGCTTAGGCCCGGGGGAGGCAGGGCAAGAGACCCAGTACTTC. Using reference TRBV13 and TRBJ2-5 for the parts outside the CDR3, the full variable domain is AAGVIQSPRHLIKEKRETATLKCYPIPRHDTVYWYQQGPGQDPQFLISFYEKMQSDKGSIPDRFSAQQFSDYHSELNMSSLELGDSALYFCASSLGPGEAGQETQYFGPGTRLLVL.

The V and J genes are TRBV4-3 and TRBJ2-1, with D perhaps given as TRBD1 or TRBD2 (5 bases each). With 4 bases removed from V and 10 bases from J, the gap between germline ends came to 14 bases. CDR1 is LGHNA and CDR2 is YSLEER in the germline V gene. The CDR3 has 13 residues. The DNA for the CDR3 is TGCGCCAGCAGCCCCACCCCCGGGACCGAGCAGTTCTTC. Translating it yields CASSPTPGTEQFF.

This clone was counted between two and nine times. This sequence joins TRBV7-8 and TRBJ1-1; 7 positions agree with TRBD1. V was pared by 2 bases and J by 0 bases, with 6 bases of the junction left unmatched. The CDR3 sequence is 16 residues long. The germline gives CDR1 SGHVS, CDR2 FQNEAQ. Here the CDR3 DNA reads TGTGCCAGCAGCTTATGGGGAGACAGGGTGAACACTGAAGCTTTCTTT. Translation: CASSLWGDRVNTEAFF.

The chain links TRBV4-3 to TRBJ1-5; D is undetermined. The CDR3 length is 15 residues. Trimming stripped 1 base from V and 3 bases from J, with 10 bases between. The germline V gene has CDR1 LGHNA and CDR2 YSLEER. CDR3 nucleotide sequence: TGCGCCAGCAGCCAAGTAGAGGGATCCAATCAGCCCCAGCATTTT. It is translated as CASSQVEGSNQPQHF.

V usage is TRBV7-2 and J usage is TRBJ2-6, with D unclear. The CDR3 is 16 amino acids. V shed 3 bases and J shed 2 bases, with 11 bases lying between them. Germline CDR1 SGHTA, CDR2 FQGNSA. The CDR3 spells CASSLPQIAGANVLTF. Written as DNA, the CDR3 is TGTGCCAGCAGCTTGCCTCAGATTGCTGGGGCCAACGTCCTGACTTTC.

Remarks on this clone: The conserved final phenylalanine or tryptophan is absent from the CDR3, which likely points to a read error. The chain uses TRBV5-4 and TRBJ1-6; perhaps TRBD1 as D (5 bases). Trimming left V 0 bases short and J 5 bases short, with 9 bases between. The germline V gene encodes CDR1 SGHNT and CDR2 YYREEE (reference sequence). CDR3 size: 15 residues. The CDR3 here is CASSLGRGDNSPLHL. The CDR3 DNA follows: TGTGCCAGCAGCTTGGGCCGGGGGGATAATTCACCCCTCCACCTT.

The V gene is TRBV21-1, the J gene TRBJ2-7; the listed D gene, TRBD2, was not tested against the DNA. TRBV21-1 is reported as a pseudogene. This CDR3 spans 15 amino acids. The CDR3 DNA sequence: TGTGCCAGCAGCAAATCCGAAGGACTACTCTACGAGCAGTACTTC. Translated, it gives CASSKSEGLLYEQYF.

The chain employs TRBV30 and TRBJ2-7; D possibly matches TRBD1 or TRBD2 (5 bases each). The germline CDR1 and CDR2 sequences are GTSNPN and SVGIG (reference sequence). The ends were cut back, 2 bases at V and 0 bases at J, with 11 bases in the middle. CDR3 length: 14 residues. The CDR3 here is CAWSPGRGSYEQYF. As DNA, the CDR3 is TGTGCCTGGAGTCCGGGACGGGGCTCCTACGAGCAGTACTTC.

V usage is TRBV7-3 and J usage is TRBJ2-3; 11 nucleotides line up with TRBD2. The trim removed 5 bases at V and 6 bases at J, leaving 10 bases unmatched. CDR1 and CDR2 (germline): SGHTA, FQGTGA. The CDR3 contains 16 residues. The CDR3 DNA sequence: TGTGCCAGCAGCCCATTAGCGGGGGGGCTGGGGGATACGCAGTATTTT. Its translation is CASSPLAGGLGDTQYF.

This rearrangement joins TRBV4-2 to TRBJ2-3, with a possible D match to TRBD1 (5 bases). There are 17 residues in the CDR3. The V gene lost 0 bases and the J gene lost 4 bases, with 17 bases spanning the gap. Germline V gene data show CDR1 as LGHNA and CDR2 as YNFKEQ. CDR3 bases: TGTGCCAGCAGCCAAGATGGGTACAGGTCCAGGGCAGATACGCAGTATTTT. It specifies CASSQDGYRSRADTQYF.

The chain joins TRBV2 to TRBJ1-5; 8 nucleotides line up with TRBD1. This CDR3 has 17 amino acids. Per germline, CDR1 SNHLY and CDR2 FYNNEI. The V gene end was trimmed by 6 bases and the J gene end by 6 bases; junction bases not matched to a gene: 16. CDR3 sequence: CASSNKGRTGWIQPQHF. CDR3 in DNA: TGTGCCAGCAGCAACAAGGGGCGGACAGGGTGGATTCAGCCCCAGCATTTT.

The DNA of the CDR3 is TGCGCCAGCAGCCAAGTGGGGGCGGAGCAGTTCTTC. Protein sequence: CASSQVGAEQFF. The gene calls are TRBV4-1 and TRBJ2-1; the D gene is possibly TRBD1 (6 bases). Trimming left V 1 base short and J 10 bases short, with 8 bases between. The CDR3 runs to 12 residues. Looked up from germline, CDR1 is MGHRA and CDR2 is YSYEKL.

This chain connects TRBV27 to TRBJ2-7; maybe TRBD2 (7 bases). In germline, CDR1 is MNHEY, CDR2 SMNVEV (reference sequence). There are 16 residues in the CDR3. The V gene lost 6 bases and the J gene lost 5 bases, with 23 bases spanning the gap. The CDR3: CASSYGMGGGPHEQYF. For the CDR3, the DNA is TGTGCCAGCAGCTACGGTATGGGCGGGGGCCCTCACGAGCAGTACTTC.

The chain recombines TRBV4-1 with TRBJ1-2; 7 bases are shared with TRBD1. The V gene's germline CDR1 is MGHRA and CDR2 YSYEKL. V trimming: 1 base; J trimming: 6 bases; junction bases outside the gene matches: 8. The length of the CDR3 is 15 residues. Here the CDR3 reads CASSQVLGQAHGYTF. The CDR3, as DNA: TGCGCCAGCAGCCAAGTTCTAGGACAGGCCCATGGCTACACCTTC.

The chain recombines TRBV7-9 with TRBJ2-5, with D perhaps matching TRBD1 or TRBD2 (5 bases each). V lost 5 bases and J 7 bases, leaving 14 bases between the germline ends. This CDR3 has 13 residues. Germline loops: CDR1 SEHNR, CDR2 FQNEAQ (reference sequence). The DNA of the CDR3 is TGTGCCAGCAGCCTCGACAGACGGGGGACCCAGTACTTC. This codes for CASSLDRRGTQYF.